This T cell receptor beta chain was recorded in a study of T cells in Graves' hyperthyroidism and ophthalmopathy. Study-wide points: Blood shared most expanded thyroid clonotypes above 0.001.

CDR1 KGHSH and CDR2 LQKENI come from the germline V gene. This CDR3 contains 15 residues. Trimming left V 6 bases short and J 5 bases short, with 19 bases between. Authors of the study amplified TCR beta CDR3 regions from RNA transcripts. Carried out on the TCR CDR3, a first-round RT-PCR used the HTBI primer set. TCRdb independently ran MiXCR on the multiplex PCR reads; one entry per CDR3 protein. This table holds around 340,000 distinct CDR3 sequences, roughly 18% found once. This clonotype has ten or more counts. Its antigen is currently unknown. Those patients with uncontrolled infection, other autoimmune disease, pregnancy or lactation were excluded. Diagnosing involved the use of clinical symptoms, serum thyroxine and TRAb, thyroid ultrasound and orbital computed tomography. Fresh peripheral blood, 7.5 to 10 ml of it, supplied the PBMCs.

The sequencing sample was made of blood. This sequence originates from a middle-aged woman with Graves' ophthalmopathy. The chain couples TRBV18 to TRBJ1-1; no definite D call. The CDR3 is CASSQMGNPETEAFF. The CDR3 coding sequence is TGTGCCAGCTCTCAAATGGGGAACCCGGAGACTGAAGCTTTCTTT.